This T cell receptor (beta chain) comes out of a study of cytomegalovirus exposure and HLA in healthy donors. Study-wide findings and caveats: Most TCR sequences were seen very rarely across donors, but some public TCRs occurred in many.

Primers: 60 Vbeta forward and 13 Jbeta reverse. Profiling relied on immunoSEQ multiplex PCR, and the TCRdb table lists in-frame clones only, not all of them. The sample shows about 150,000 clones, around three quarters of them seen only once. CDR1 and CDR2 (germline): MNHNS, SASEGT. The length of the CDR3 is 14 residues. V was clipped by 3 bases and J by 0 bases; unmatched bases: 1. Comment on this clone: Its antigen is as yet unknown.

The rearrangement joins TRBV6-1 to TRBJ1-1; 7 bases are shared with TRBD1. Sequencing was performed on PBMCs. This receptor was identified in a man aged 40-49 years in good health and CMV-seropositive. The CDR3 loop reads CASSDGQVNTEAFF. The DNA for the CDR3 is TGTGCCAGCAGTGATGGACAGGTGAACACTGAAGCTTTCTTT.